Listed below are T cell receptor beta chains from one sample, sequenced in a study of blood T cell repertoires in COVID-19. Here immunoSEQ multiplex PCR was the method, and the copy in TCRdb shows in-frame clones only, minus some. The sample yields 340,000 or so clones, around 83% seen once. The material sequenced was peripheral blood. These receptor sequences come from a man younger than 40 with active or convalescent COVID-19. Each CDR3 is given with its conserved first and last residue. A D gene is named only where the DNA matches it firmly. Clone size is stated in some rows and not others, as once, few, many or a class when expanded.

-	-	TRBJ1-1	TRBV30	TGTGCCTGGAGTTTCTTCCGTACTGAAGCTTTCTTT	CAWSFFRTEAFF
once	TRBD1	TRBJ1-5	TRBV10-3	TGTGCCATCAGTGGAGGGACAGAAGGCAATCAGCCCCAGCATTTT	CAISGGTEGNQPQHF
-	TRBD1	TRBJ2-2	TRBV29-1	TGCAGCACTTATCCCCCGGGACAGGGCGGGCCCGGGGAGCTGTTTTTT	CSTYPPGQGGPGELFF
-	TRBD1	TRBJ1-2	TRBV29-1	TGCAGCGTGGGGGACAGCAACTATGGCTACACCTTC	CSVGDSNYGYTF
few	TRBD1	TRBJ1-3	TRBV3-1/TRBV3-2	TGTGCCAGCAGCCAAAGACAGGGCACCATATATTTT	CASSQRQGTIYF
-	-	TRBJ1-2	TRBV30	TGTGCCTGCCACGGACGGACTGGCTATGGCTACACCTTC	CACHGRTGYGYTF
-	-	TRBJ1-2	TRBV19	TGTGCCAGCAGTATAAGGCAGGGGAATGGCGATGGCTACACCTTC	CASSIRQGNGDGYTF
-	TRBD1	TRBJ2-5	TRBV7-8	TGTGCCAGCAGCCGAGGACAGGGGGTCGGGACCCAGTACTTC	CASSRGQGVGTQYF
-	-	TRBJ2-7	TRBV2	TGTGCCGCGAGCGAAGTTACCTACGAGCAGTACTTC	CAASEVTYEQYF
few	-	TRBJ2-4	TRBV30	TGTGCCTGGAGTCCAACGAAGGGGCAGGGTTTCATTCAGTACTTC	CAWSPTKGQGFIQYF
-	TRBD1	TRBJ1-6	TRBV30	TGTGCCTCCGAAAGTGCACAGGGGGCGTCACCCCTCCACTTT	CASESAQGASPLHF
few	-	TRBJ2-2	TRBV7-8	TGTGCCAGCAGCTCAGGGGACACCGGGGAGCTGTTTTTT	CASSSGDTGELFF
few	-	TRBJ1-4	TRBV2	TGTGCCAGCCTGTGGGAGGGGCCGCCGATTAATGAAAAACTGTTTTTT	CASLWEGPPINEKLFF
-	-	TRBJ1-6	TRBV11-3	TGTGCCAGCAGCTTAAATAGATATAATTCACCCCTCCACTTT	CASSLNRYNSPLHF
-	-	TRBJ1-2	TRBV28	TGTGCCAGCAGTTTAGCTGGCGGGTTGGACGATGGCTACACCTTC	CASSLAGGLDDGYTF
-	TRBD1	TRBJ2-7	TRBV18	TGTGCCAGCTCACACACTAGCCCGGGACAGGGGAGCGACGAGCAGTACTTC	CASSHTSPGQGSDEQYF
-	-	TRBJ1-6	TRBV7-2	TGTGCCAGCAGCATGACAAATTCACCCCTCCACTTT	CASSMTNSPLHF
-	-	TRBJ2-4	TRBV5-1	TGCGCCAGCAGCTTGAGGATGCGGGATACTTCGGACATTCAGTACTTC	CASSLRMRDTSDIQYF
-	-	TRBJ1-4	TRBV11-3	TGTGCCAGCAGCTTTATTCGGAGGGAAAGTGAAAAACTGTTTTTT	CASSFIRRESEKLFF
-	-	TRBJ2-7	TRBV4-1	TGCGCCAGCAGCCAAGGAGGGAGCTTCTCCTACGAGCAGTACTTC	CASSQGGSFSYEQYF
-	-	TRBJ2-2	TRBV7-3	TGTGCCAGCAGCTTAAGGGGCGTCGGGGGCGGGGAGCTGTTTTTT	CASSLRGVGGGELFF
-	TRBD2	TRBJ2-2	TRBV24-1	TGTGCCACCAGTGACCCGGGGGGGGCAAACACCGGGGAGCTGTTTTTT	CATSDPGGANTGELFF
-	-	TRBJ2-1	TRBV27	TGTGCCAGCAGTTTCGGGACTTCCCCCTACAATGAGCAGTTCTTC	CASSFGTSPYNEQFF